A single sample is the source of the 32 T cell receptor beta chains below, sequenced in a study of control samples from healthy donors and cancer patients. Generated by immunoSEQ multiplex PCR, the TCRdb table keeps only in-frame clones and is missing some. Among around 250,000 clones, around 80% were seen once, and the ten largest hold 13%. The sequenced material came from PBMCs. The receptors derive from a woman in her sixties with lung cancer.

V and J are TRBV20-1 and TRBJ2-1, with D maybe TRBD1 (6 bases). The CDR3 consists of 11 residues. Germline V gene data show CDR1 as DFQATT and CDR2 as SNEGSKA (reference sequence). The ends were cut back, 3 bases at V and 7 bases at J, with 7 bases in the middle. CDR3 coding DNA: TGCAGTGCTAGCAGGGGAAATGAGCAGTTCTTC. Its protein product is CSASRGNEQFF.

The chain employs TRBV7-3 and TRBJ1-1, with TRBD1 matching over 8 bases. The germline V gene encodes CDR1 SGHTA and CDR2 FQGTGA. The V gene end was trimmed by 3 bases and the J gene end by 11 bases; junction bases not matched to a gene: 8. The CDR3 has 13 residues. As DNA, the CDR3 is TGTGCCAGCAGCTTGGACAGGGCGAGTGGGGCTTTCTTT. This gives the protein CASSLDRASGAFF.

This chain joins TRBV2 and TRBJ2-4, with TRBD2 identical over 8 bases. Germline-derived CDR1 and CDR2 are SNHLY and FYNNEI. The CDR3 loop spans 15 amino acids. J was trimmed by 6 bases and V by 6 bases; bases with no gene match: 10. CDR3 residues: CASRDGRAKRNIQYF. CDR3 nucleotides: TGTGCCAGCAGGGACGGGAGGGCCAAAAGAAACATTCAGTACTTC.

The chain couples TRBV11-2 to TRBJ1-1; 10 nucleotides align to TRBD1. The CDR3 runs 15 residues. Germline loops: CDR1 SGHAT, CDR2 FQNNGV. The V segment lost 7 bases and the J segment 2 bases; nucleotides outside the gene matches: 7. In DNA, the CDR3 is TGTGCCAGCACCCGACAGGGGGCGGGAAACACTGAAGCTTTCTTT. Translation gives CASTRQGAGNTEAFF.

This clone was found a few times. The chain couples TRBV5-4 to TRBJ1-3, with a weak D call TRBD1 (5 bases). This CDR3 region has 16 residues. Germline-derived CDR1 and CDR2 are SGHNT and YYREEE (reference sequence). V lost 4 bases and J 0 bases, leaving 14 bases between the germline ends. The CDR3 DNA reads TGTGCCAGCAGCCGGGACGTACCCAGCTCTGGAAACACCATATATTTT. This translates into CASSRDVPSSGNTIYF. The variable domain in full, with the rest retrieved from reference TRBV5-4 and TRBJ1-3, is ETGVTQSPTHLIKTRGQQVTLRCSSQSGHNTVSWYQQALGQGPQFIFQYYREEENGRGNFPPRFSGLQFPNYSSELNVNALELDDSALYLCASSRDVPSSGNTIYFGEGSWLTVV.

The chain is built from TRBV6-2 or TRBV6-3 and TRBJ2-7; D possibly corresponds to TRBD2 (5 bases). The CDR3 runs to 14 residues. In germline, CDR1 is MNHEY, CDR2 SVGEGT. V was clipped by 6 bases and J by 7 bases, with 19 bases between them. The CDR3 loop reads CASSKTEGFREQYF. In DNA, the CDR3 is TGTGCCAGCAGCAAAACCGAGGGCTTTAGGGAGCAGTACTTC.

This clone is a singleton in its sample. The chain combines TRBV5-4 with TRBJ2-1, with 9 positions matching TRBD2. V shed 0 bases and J 8 bases; nucleotides not matched to a gene: 6. CDR3 length equals 15 residues. Germline V gives CDR1 SGHNT, CDR2 YYREEE (reference sequence). CDR3: CASSLVGGRAHEQFF. CDR3 nucleotides: TGTGCCAGCAGCTTGGTTGGCGGGAGGGCACATGAGCAGTTCTTC.

DNA of the CDR3: TGTGCCAGCAGTGAAAGTCAGACTGTCACCTACGAGCAGTACTTC. It is translated as CASSESQTVTYEQYF. The chain links TRBV6-1 to TRBJ2-7; no firm D call. Germline CDR1 is MNHNS and CDR2 is SASEGT. The CDR3 loop spans 15 amino acids. V was cut by 2 bases and J by 2 bases, with 13 bases left in between.

This clone was recorded a few times. This chain connects TRBV11-2 to TRBJ1-1, with 7 bases that match TRBD1. The germline V gene has CDR1 SGHAT and CDR2 FQNNGV. This CDR3 has 15 amino acids. V shed 2 bases, J shed 4 bases, and the junction held 7 bases outside the gene matches. DNA for the CDR3: TGTGCCAGCAGCTTAAGACAGGGAAGGGTCACTGAAGCTTTCTTT. It codes for CASSLRQGRVTEAFF.

The chain recombines TRBV19 with TRBJ2-7; the D is unclear. V was shortened by 1 base and J by 8 bases, with 12 bases between the two germline ends. In germline, CDR1 is LNHDA, CDR2 SQIVND (reference sequence). The CDR3 has 13 amino acids. This chain's CDR3 is CASSIGGAVQQYF. Here the CDR3 DNA reads TGTGCCAGTAGTATAGGAGGTGCCGTCCAGCAGTACTTC.

The CDR3, as DNA: TGTGCCAGCAGTTATTTTCAGGGGGAGACCCAGTACTTC. Its protein is CASSYFQGETQYF. The V and J genes are TRBV27 and TRBJ2-5, with TRBD1 as a possible D gene (6 bases). The V end was cut by 4 bases, the J end by 5 bases, with 11 bases between. The germline CDR1 and CDR2 sequences are MNHEY and SMNVEV (reference sequence). The CDR3 has 13 amino acids.

The J gene is TRBJ1-2, the V gene TRBV5-4; tentatively, D is TRBD1 (5 bases). There are 15 residues in the CDR3. The ends were cut back, 4 bases at V and 2 bases at J, with 15 bases in the middle. Germline loops: CDR1 SGHNT, CDR2 YYREEE (reference sequence). As DNA, the CDR3 is TGTGCCAGCAGCGGGGGTTGGCAGGCGAACTATGGCTACACCTTC. Translating gives CASSGGWQANYGYTF.

V is TRBV28 and J is TRBJ2-5; D is possibly TRBD1 or TRBD2 (6 bases each). Trimming left V 11 bases short and J 3 bases short, with 16 bases between. Looked up from germline, CDR1 is MDHEN and CDR2 is SYDVKM. The CDR3 extends over 13 amino acids. Here the CDR3 reads CAVKEGGEETQYF. DNA of the CDR3: TGTGCCGTCAAGGAGGGGGGCGAAGAGACCCAGTACTTC.

This chain uses TRBV2 with TRBJ1-2; weak D call: TRBD1 (6 bases). V was shortened by 1 base and J by 4 bases, with 13 bases between the two germline ends. Germline V gene data show CDR1 as SNHLY and CDR2 as FYNNEI. The CDR3 spans 15 residues. CDR3 amino acids: CASSEVQGGSYGYTF. The CDR3, as DNA: TGTGCCAGCAGTGAAGTACAGGGCGGATCCTATGGCTACACCTTC. Variable domain in full (rest from reference TRBV2 and TRBJ1-2): EPEVTQTPSHQVTQMGQEVILRCVPISNHLYFYWYRQILGQKVEFLVSFYNNEISEKSEIFDDQFSVERPDGSNFTLKIRSTKLEDSAMYFCASSEVQGGSYGYTFGSGTRLTVV.

The CDR3 DNA follows: TGTGCCAGCAGTTCTTGGGCTAGCGGGAGAGGTAACAATGAGCAGTTCTTC. This codes for CASSSWASGRGNNEQFF. This chain uses TRBV28 with TRBJ2-1; 10 bases align to TRBD2. The CDR3 sequence is 17 residues long. Trimming took 4 bases from V and 5 from J; bases not matched to a gene: 11. The germline gives CDR1 MDHEN, CDR2 SYDVKM.

The genes are TRBV18 and TRBJ2-1; the match to TRBD2 covers 13 bases. Germline lookup yields CDR1 KGHSH and CDR2 LQKENI. The CDR3 covers 16 residues. Trimming cost V 6 bases and J 2 bases; bases outside gene matches: 4. CDR3 DNA sequence: TGTGCCAGCTCGACCGGGACTAGCGGGACCTACAATGAGCAGTTCTTC. Its protein product is CASSTGTSGTYNEQFF.

The chain recombines TRBV10-2 with TRBJ2-7; D may be TRBD2 (6 bases). V lost 7 bases and J 7 bases, leaving 17 bases between the germline ends. Germline V CDR1 and CDR2: WSHSY, SAAADI. This CDR3 spans 13 amino acids. The CDR3 sequence is CASNNPTGREQYF. CDR3 bases: TGCGCCAGCAACAACCCGACGGGGAGGGAGCAGTACTTC.

The chain recombines TRBV18 with TRBJ2-5; 7 nucleotides line up with TRBD2. Trimming at V came to 3 bases and at J to 7 bases, leaving 14 bases not matched to a gene. Looked up from germline, CDR1 is KGHSH and CDR2 is LQKENI. The CDR3 length is 16 residues. CDR3 DNA sequence: TGTGCCAGCTCACCTGAAGGACACGGGGGGTCCGGGACCCAGTACTTC. Translation gives CASSPEGHGGSGTQYF.

CDR3 loop: CASSPRGTAEETQYF. CDR3 DNA sequence: TGTGCCAGCAGCCCACGCGGGACAGCCGAAGAGACCCAGTACTTC. This chain links TRBV28 with TRBJ2-5, with D maybe TRBD1 (7 bases). Looked up from germline, CDR1 is MDHEN and CDR2 is SYDVKM. CDR3 size: 15 residues. V was trimmed by 6 bases and J by 3 bases, leaving 17 bases between them.

This clone has more than one count but fewer than ten. The chain uses TRBV3-1 (or the pseudogene TRBV3-2) and TRBJ2-1; 8 nucleotides align to TRBD2. The germline gives CDR1 LGHDT, CDR2 YNNKEL (reference sequence). The CDR3 runs 17 residues. V dropped 3 bases and J dropped 4; count of bases not matched to a gene: 11. CDR3 protein: CASSHHGGAGGYNEQFF. DNA of the CDR3: TGTGCCAGCAGCCACCACGGGGGCGCGGGGGGTTACAATGAGCAGTTCTTC.

The genes are TRBV4-1 and TRBJ2-3; 8 positions agree with TRBD2. The junction had 5 bases not matched to a gene; V was cut back by 0 bases and J by 3 bases. The germline CDR1 and CDR2 sequences are MGHRA and YSYEKL. The length of the CDR3 is 16 residues. CDR3: CASSQDGRGGTDTQYF. The CDR3 region has the DNA TGCGCCAGCAGCCAAGACGGTCGCGGGGGGACAGATACGCAGTATTTT.

The chain has TRBV5-8 and TRBJ1-2, with a tentative D call TRBD1 (6 bases). The germline V gene has CDR1 SGHTS and CDR2 YDEGEE. Deletions cut 5 bases from V and 1 base from J, with 15 bases between. The CDR3 totals 15 residues. The CDR3: CASRWSGVVNYGYTF. DNA of the CDR3: TGTGCCAGCAGATGGTCAGGGGTAGTTAACTATGGCTACACCTTC. Together with reference TRBV5-8 and TRBJ1-2, the CDR3 gives the full variable domain: EAGVTQSPTHLIKTRGQQATLRCSPISGHTSVYWYQQALGLGLQFLLWYDEGEERNRGNFPPRFSGRQFPNYSSELNVNALELEDSALYLCASRWSGVVNYGYTFGSGTRLTVV.

The chain carries TRBV2 and TRBJ1-5, with TRBD1 matching over 8 bases. J lost 11 bases, V lost 2 bases, and 5 bases had no gene match. The CDR3 spans 13 residues. Germline CDR1 is SNHLY and CDR2 is FYNNEI. This CDR3 reads CASSELPTGAQHF. The CDR3 DNA reads TGTGCCAGCAGTGAACTCCCGACAGGGGCCCAGCATTTT.

V is TRBV7-6 and J is TRBJ1-5, with TRBD1 as a possible D gene (5 bases). Germline V gives CDR1 SGHVS, CDR2 FNYEAQ. V dropped 3 bases and J dropped 6 bases, with 15 bases sitting between them. The CDR3 is 15 residues long. The DNA for the CDR3 is TGTGCCAGCAGCTTGAATCAGGGCGTCGCTCAGCCCCAGCATTTT. Amino acids: CASSLNQGVAQPQHF.

The chain links TRBV7-9 to TRBJ1-2; 9 nucleotides match TRBD1. V was clipped by 5 bases and J by 4 bases; unmatched bases: 8. The CDR3 sequence is 15 residues long. Germline V gene lookup returns CDR1 SEHNR and CDR2 FQNEAQ (reference sequence). CDR3 coding DNA: TGTGCCAGCAGCCCCCGGGACAGGGACTTCTATGGCTACACCTTC. Translating gives CASSPRDRDFYGYTF.

The V call is TRBV6-5, the J call TRBJ1-2, with D uncertain. The CDR3 spans 15 residues. Trimming shortened V by 5 bases and J by 5 bases, and 18 bases separated the two germline ends. Germline lookup yields CDR1 MNHEY and CDR2 SVGAGI. The CDR3 sequence is CASSRSSAAGYGYTF. CDR3 DNA: TGTGCCAGCAGTCGGTCGTCGGCTGCCGGGTATGGCTACACCTTC.

This chain joins TRBV28 and TRBJ1-2; D gene ambiguous. Germline V gives CDR1 MDHEN, CDR2 SYDVKM. The length of the CDR3 is 13 residues. Between the trimmed V and J ends, which lost 2 bases and 2 bases, there was a span of 6 bases. As DNA, the CDR3 is TGTGCCAGCAGTTTAATCGGGAACTATGGCTACACCTTC. Translating it yields CASSLIGNYGYTF.

J is TRBJ2-2 and V is TRBV10-3, with D perhaps TRBD1 (6 bases). Germline values: CDR1 ENHRY, CDR2 SYGVKD. This CDR3 has 16 residues. The V gene lost 6 bases and the J gene lost 5 bases, with 19 bases spanning the gap. CDR3: CAISEEPTGGTGELFF. DNA of the CDR3: TGTGCCATCAGCGAGGAGCCGACAGGTGGGACCGGGGAGCTGTTTTTT.

The chain couples TRBV5-6 to TRBJ2-1, with 7 nucleotides matching TRBD1. The CDR3 has 13 residues. The V segment lost 4 bases and the J segment 4 bases; nucleotides outside the gene matches: 2. The germline V gene has CDR1 SGHDT and CDR2 YYEEEE. The CDR3 reads CASSTTGYNEQFF. The CDR3 DNA reads TGTGCCAGCAGCACGACAGGGTACAATGAGCAGTTCTTC.

This clone was found a few times. This chain links TRBV5-6 with TRBJ1-1; a weak D match, TRBD1 (5 bases). This CDR3 contains 14 residues. Germline V gives CDR1 SGHDT, CDR2 YYEEEE. Trimming removed 4 bases at V and 1 base at J, with 11 bases between. The CDR3 reads CASSPYRKNTEAFF. CDR3 coding DNA: TGTGCCAGCAGCCCATACAGGAAGAACACTGAAGCTTTCTTT.

This chain connects TRBV2 to TRBJ1-5; 7 nucleotides align to TRBD1. Germline values: CDR1 SNHLY, CDR2 FYNNEI. The V segment lost 5 bases and the J segment 7 bases; nucleotides outside the gene matches: 5. This CDR3 spans 13 amino acids. CDR3 sequence: CASSTDRVQPQHF. The CDR3 nucleotides are TGTGCCAGCAGTACTGACAGGGTACAGCCCCAGCATTTT. Together with reference TRBV2 and TRBJ1-5, the CDR3 gives the full variable domain: EPEVTQTPSHQVTQMGQEVILRCVPISNHLYFYWYRQILGQKVEFLVSFYNNEISEKSEIFDDQFSVERPDGSNFTLKIRSTKLEDSAMYFCASSTDRVQPQHFGDGTRLSIL.

This clone has only one observation. The V gene is TRBV10-3, the J gene TRBJ1-2, with D tentatively TRBD1 (6 bases). With 6 bases removed from V and 3 bases from J, the gap between germline ends came to 14 bases. Germline lookup yields CDR1 ENHRY and CDR2 SYGVKD. This CDR3 region has 14 residues. The CDR3 bases are TGTGCCATCAGAATCCAGGGGCAGGACTATGGCTACACCTTC. Protein product: CAIRIQGQDYGYTF.